This paragraph covers one TCR beta chain sequence. Its cognate antigen is unknown. Germline V gene lookup returns CDR1 MDHEN and CDR2 SYDVKM. The V and J ends lost 8 bases and 8 bases respectively, with 10 bases between them. The CDR3 totals 11 residues. This record comes from a study of T cell clonotyping in hematopoietic cell transplantation. Some clones are missing from TCRdb's copy, which holds only in-frame ones; the method was immunoSEQ multiplex PCR. In the table there are roughly 17,000 clones, around nine tenths of which are singletons. General observations from the study: Broader posttransplant TCR repertoire diversity was predicted by graft donor and pretransplant recipient Inverse Simpson Index values. Recipient TCR diversity dropped after transplant; expanded clonotypes rose from day 30 to 180. Cells were unsorted, so CD4 and CD8 contributions were not separated.

This receptor was identified in a man in his forties in good health. Some clones in this sample may be carry-over from other donors' samples. The chain recombines TRBV28 with TRBJ2-1; no clear D gene. Sequencing was performed on peripheral blood mononuclear cells. The CDR3 sequence: CASSTSYEQFF. As DNA, the CDR3 is TGTGCCAGCTCCACTTCGTATGAGCAGTTCTTC.